This is a list of T cell receptor beta chains from one sample in a study of regulatory T cells in long-lasting Graves disease. One entry per CDR3 protein, called by TCRdb with MiXCR from the multiplex PCR reads. The sample shows 430,000 or so distinct CDR3 sequences, roughly a fifth of them seen only once. Sequenced here: peripheral blood mononuclear cells (PBMCs), sampled when the disease was refractory, from a patient treated with antithyroid drugs. These receptors all stem from a female donor with Graves disease. CDR3s include the opening cysteine and the closing phenylalanine or tryptophan. The order of the fields is D gene, clone size, J gene, V gene, CDR3 protein, CDR3 DNA. D genes are given only for firm matches. A clone size is listed for some rows: how often the clone was seen (once, few, many), or a class if it is expanded.

>TRBD1|-|TRBJ2-1|TRBV27
CASSLSAGTGGSNEQFF
TGTGCCAGCAGTTTATCAGCCGGGACAGGGGGCAGCAATGAGCAGTTCTTC
>-|many|TRBJ2-2|TRBV20-1
CSATDRFAGELFF
TGCAGTGCTACTGACAGGTTCGCCGGGGAGCTGTTTTTT
>TRBD2|-|TRBJ2-1|TRBV7-9
CASSREAGGPGEQFF
TGTGCCAGCAGCAGGGAAGCGGGAGGGCCGGGAGAGCAGTTCTTC
>-|-|TRBJ2-1|TRBV15
CATSDGREGPYNEQFF
TGTGCCACCAGCGACGGACGGGAAGGCCCCTACAATGAGCAGTTCTTC
>TRBD1|many|TRBJ1-3|TRBV28
CASRYGTAGNTIYF
TGTGCCAGCAGATACGGGACAGCCGGAAACACCATATATTTT
>-|-|TRBJ2-7|TRBV9
CASSPKKNSVYEQYF
TGTGCCAGCAGTCCAAAAAAAAACAGCGTCTACGAGCAGTACTTC
>-|-|TRBJ2-3|TRBV6-2/TRBV6-3
CASSYTETDTQYF
TGTGCCAGCAGTTATACAGAAACAGATACGCAGTATTTT
>-|few|TRBJ1-3|TRBV29-1
CSVVSGQHNSGNTIYF
TGCAGCGTTGTCTCCGGACAGCATAACTCTGGAAACACCATATATTTT
>TRBD2|few|TRBJ2-5|TRBV20-1
CSAGGGDGFRETQYF
TGCAGTGCGGGGGGGGGAGACGGTTTTAGAGAGACCCAGTACTTC
>-|few|TRBJ1-5|TRBV4-1
CASSPSGGDPSNQPQHF
TGCGCCAGCAGCCCTTCGGGGGGGGATCCGAGCAATCAGCCCCAGCATTTT
>TRBD2|few|TRBJ2-7|TRBV7-3
CASSSGLAPWYEQYF
TGTGCCAGCAGTTCAGGACTAGCGCCATGGTACGAGCAGTACTTC
>TRBD1|-|TRBJ2-6|TRBV20-1
CSASRTGGISGANVLTF
TGCAGTGCTAGCCGGACAGGAGGAATATCTGGGGCCAACGTCCTGACTTTC
>-|few|TRBJ2-5|TRBV29-1
CSVEDRTSGLRETQYF
TGCAGCGTTGAAGATCGAACTAGTGGGCTGAGGGAGACCCAGTACTTC
>TRBD1|-|TRBJ1-2|TRBV7-9
CASSGNNPGQGLSGYTF
TGTGCCAGCAGCGGAAATAACCCGGGACAGGGGTTGTCTGGCTACACCTTC
>-|-|TRBJ1-1|TRBV30
CAWRRQVNTEAFF
TGTGCCTGGAGAAGACAGGTGAACACTGAAGCTTTCTTT
>-|many|TRBJ1-6|TRBV7-2
CASGSPGVRSPLHF
TGTGCCAGCGGGAGTCCAGGGGTGCGTTCACCCCTCCACTTT
>-|-|TRBJ2-2|TRBV6-1
CASAPFLPGELFF
TGTGCCAGCGCCCCGTTTTTGCCCGGGGAGCTGTTTTTT
>-|many|TRBJ2-5|TRBV19
CASSIAGETQYF
TGTGCCAGTAGTATAGCGGGAGAGACCCAGTACTTC
>TRBD2|many|TRBJ2-7|TRBV5-5
CASSFFRGDRGSSYEQYF
TGTGCCAGCAGCTTCTTTCGGGGGGACCGCGGGAGCTCCTACGAGCAGTACTTC
>TRBD2|many|TRBJ2-2|TRBV2
CASRRLAGGPGTGELFF
TGTGCCAGCAGGAGACTAGCGGGAGGGCCAGGTACCGGGGAGCTGTTTTTT
>TRBD2|many|TRBJ2-1|TRBV6-5
CASSYTSREPTYNEQFF
TGTGCCAGCAGTTACACATCGCGGGAGCCCACCTACAATGAGCAGTTCTTC
>TRBD1|-|TRBJ2-5|TRBV5-1
CASSLAGQVSETQYF
TGCGCCAGCAGCTTGGCCGGACAGGTTTCAGAGACCCAGTACTTC
>-|many|TRBJ1-5|TRBV2
CASSGSARGSNQPQHF
TGTGCCAGCAGTGGAAGTGCTAGGGGGAGCAATCAGCCCCAGCATTTT
>-|many|TRBJ2-2|TRBV2
CASRDLGQNTGELFF
TGTGCCAGCAGAGACTTGGGACAGAACACCGGGGAGCTGTTTTTT
>TRBD2|few|TRBJ2-1|TRBV28
CASSWGTRRGEQFF
TGTGCCAGCAGTTGGGGGACTAGACGGGGTGAGCAGTTCTTC
>TRBD2|-|TRBJ2-7|TRBV7-6
CASSYSGRDATEQYF
TGTGCCAGCAGCTATAGCGGGAGGGATGCAACCGAGCAGTACTTC
>-|many|TRBJ2-7|TRBV5-1
CASSYGGRNSYEQYF
TGCGCCAGCAGCTACGGGGGACGGAATTCCTACGAGCAGTACTTC
>-|few|TRBJ2-7|TRBV4-2
CASSQGTTVYEQYF
TGTGCCAGCAGCCAAGGGACAACCGTCTACGAGCAGTACTTC
>TRBD2|few|TRBJ2-7|TRBV5-1
CASSLGSGSQAEQYF
TGCGCCAGCAGCTTGGGTAGCGGGAGTCAAGCCGAGCAGTACTTC
>TRBD2|-|TRBJ2-7|TRBV15
CATGTSGRGNEQYF
TGTGCCACCGGGACTAGCGGGAGAGGCAACGAGCAGTACTTC
>TRBD1|-|TRBJ1-1|TRBV19
CAGRDRANTEAFF
TGTGCCGGGCGGGACAGGGCGAACACTGAAGCTTTCTTT
>-|many|TRBJ2-2|TRBV28
CASSTPGTPNTGELFF
TGTGCCAGCAGTACCCCCGGGACTCCGAACACCGGGGAGCTGTTTTTT
>-|many|TRBJ2-5|TRBV20-1
CSARDEEDGPAGTQYF
TGCAGTGCTAGAGATGAGGAGGACGGACCCGCCGGTACCCAGTACTTC
>-|many|TRBJ2-2|TRBV28
CASLGVGKGGTGELFF
TGTGCCAGCCTGGGGGTGGGCAAAGGAGGCACCGGGGAGCTGTTTTTT
>-|few|TRBJ1-1|TRBV20-1
CSARDAGNMNTEAFF
TGCAGTGCTAGAGATGCCGGGAACATGAACACTGAAGCTTTCTTT
>-|many|TRBJ1-1|TRBV19
CASSIIGDAEAFF
TGTGCCAGTAGTATTATCGGGGATGCTGAAGCTTTCTTT
>-|-|TRBJ2-7|TRBV20-1
CSAADSTYEQYF
TGCAGTGCTGCCGACAGCACCTACGAGCAGTACTTC
>-|few|TRBJ1-6|TRBV19
CASTGLANSPLHF
TGTGCCAGTACGGGTTTGGCGAATTCACCCCTCCACTTT
>TRBD1|-|TRBJ2-7|TRBV29-1
CSVDFYRGAYEQYF
TGCAGCGTTGATTTCTACAGGGGAGCGTACGAGCAGTACTTC
>TRBD2|few|TRBJ2-7|TRBV27
CASSVAGGSYEQYF
TGTGCCAGCAGTGTAGCGGGAGGATCCTACGAGCAGTACTTC
>TRBD1|many|TRBJ2-7|TRBV10-3
CAISEDRGYEQYF
TGTGCCATCAGTGAGGACAGGGGATACGAGCAGTACTTC
>TRBD1|many|TRBJ1-2|TRBV3-1
CASSQGKGQANYGYTF
TGTGCCAGCAGCCAAGGAAAAGGACAGGCAAACTATGGCTACACCTTC
>-|many|TRBJ2-7|TRBV2
CASSAGSITYEQYF
TGTGCCAGCAGTGCCGGGTCGATTACCTACGAGCAGTACTTC
>-|many|TRBJ1-4|TRBV3-1
CASSLTYQDGEKLFF
TGTGCCAGCAGCCTTACTTATCAGGACGGTGAAAAACTGTTTTTT
>-|few|TRBJ2-2|TRBV10-3
CATNSPGTGELFF
TGTGCCACTAACTCCCCTGGCACCGGGGAGCTGTTTTTT
>TRBD1|many|TRBJ1-5|TRBV28
CASSPLGQGEDGNQPQHF
TGTGCCAGCAGTCCTTTAGGACAGGGAGAGGATGGCAATCAGCCCCAGCATTTT
>TRBD2|many|TRBJ2-7|TRBV20-1
CSASTSGRAEQYF
TGCAGTGCTAGTACTAGCGGGAGGGCCGAGCAGTACTTC
>-|-|TRBJ1-2|TRBV5-8
CASSGERPIGYTF
TGTGCCAGCAGCGGGGAGCGTCCGATTGGCTACACCTTC
>-|many|TRBJ2-2|TRBV28
CASSFRRNTGELFF
TGTGCCAGCAGTTTTCGGCGGAACACCGGGGAGCTGTTTTTT
>TRBD1|many|TRBJ1-2|TRBV5-5
CASSSTGGKYGYTF
TGTGCCAGCAGCTCGACAGGGGGCAAGTATGGCTACACCTTC
>-|many|TRBJ2-2|TRBV2
CASRRRTNTGELFF
TGTGCCAGCAGAAGGAGGACGAACACCGGGGAGCTGTTTTTT
>TRBD2|-|TRBJ2-1|TRBV10-3
CASSPGLDVNEQFF
TGTGCCTCATCCCCGGGACTAGACGTAAATGAGCAGTTCTTC
>TRBD2|-|TRBJ2-1|TRBV11-2
CASSAAGTSGSEQFF
TGTGCCAGCAGCGCCGCCGGGACTAGCGGGAGCGAGCAGTTCTTC
>TRBD1|-|TRBJ2-5|TRBV20-1
CSASRPGQEQETQYF
TGCAGTGCTAGCCGCCCGGGACAGGAGCAAGAGACCCAGTACTTC